A selection of T cell receptor beta chains follows, all from one sample in a study of CD8+CD57+ T cells in acquired aplastic anemia. Each CDR3 protein is one row after TCRdb ran MiXCR on the reads. The table lists approximately 80,000 distinct CDR3 sequences, roughly 70% of them singletons. The specimen was sorted CD4+, CD8+, or CD8+CD57+ T cells (not recorded which) from PBMCs. These receptors all come from a human donor with aplastic anemia. Each CDR3 is given with its conserved first and last residue. The D gene is left open where the match is weak.

V: TRBV20-1
D: NA
CDR3: CSASMGTAEAFF

V: TRBV7-9
D: NA
CDR3: CASSLVVGLNTEAFF

V: TRBV9
D: NA
CDR3: CASSVGFSGTEAFF

V: TRBV30
D: NA
CDR3: CALTQGDPSSPLHF

V: TRBV20-1
D: NA
CDR3: CSPHRDEQYF

V: TRBV5-4
D: NA
CDR3: CASSPGGDSQETQYF

V: TRBV29-1
D: NA
CDR3: CSGDGNYGYTF

V: TRBV19
D: TRBD1
CDR3: CASRPQGASNQPQHF

V: TRBV2
D: NA
CDR3: CASNGGEGNYGYTF

V: TRBV9
D: NA
CDR3: CASSSPGEVTEAFF

V: TRBV5-1
D: NA
CDR3: CASSLASSRGSYGYTF

V: TRBV2
D: NA
CDR3: CASSVRNEQYF

V: TRBV11-3
D: NA
CDR3: CASSLGAGPDTQYF

V: TRBV2
D: NA
CDR3: CASSERTAAYEQYF

V: TRBV7-9
D: NA
CDR3: CASSFGVSGTGELFF

V: TRBV7-7
D: TRBD2
CDR3: CASKNGTSGSGETQYF

V: TRBV20-1
D: NA
CDR3: CSGNHGRGTDTQYF

V: TRBV7-2
D: TRBD2
CDR3: CASHSGGAKYNEQFF

V: TRBV5-5
D: NA
CDR3: CASSLEAGTGDHEQYF

V: TRBV19
D: TRBD1
CDR3: CASSMELRGQNLLGTEAFF

V: TRBV30
D: NA
CDR3: CAWKKDRAWGTEAFF

V: TRBV7-9
D: TRBD1
CDR3: CASSLQGAYEQYF

V: TRBV7-2
D: NA
CDR3: CASSSERIPTF

V: TRBV15
D: TRBD1
CDR3: CATSRDRVMNEQYF

V: TRBV15
D: NA
CDR3: CVTSRSEPWETQYF

V: TRBV15
D: NA
CDR3: CATSSDRTSYEQYF

V: TRBV14
D: NA
CDR3: CASSQVDSPLHF

V: TRBV7-6
D: NA
CDR3: CASSTIRGFSYNEQFF

V: TRBV10-3
D: NA
CDR3: CAISDNPDIQYEQYF

V: TRBV29-1
D: TRBD1
CDR3: CSVPGQGNTEAFF

V: TRBV24-1
D: NA
CDR3: CATTSVRRGPNYGYTF

V: TRBV15
D: NA
CDR3: CATSEPGVAKLFF

V: TRBV6-5
D: NA
CDR3: CASSYGQGNGNEQYF

V: TRBV19
D: NA
CDR3: CASSIAHGPQHF

V: TRBV25-1
D: NA
CDR3: CASSESTRRGTGELFF

V: TRBV11-2
D: NA
CDR3: CASSPSGGFSGYNEQFF

V: TRBV7-3
D: NA
CDR3: CASSLGFGHEQFF

V: TRBV9
D: NA
CDR3: CASSASTGITYEQYF

V: TRBV2
D: TRBD2
CDR3: CAKGGRMYEQYF

V: TRBV11-2
D: NA
CDR3: CASSLDVGSSGNTIYF

V: TRBV20-1
D: TRBD1
CDR3: CSARVPQDRGLYF

V: TRBV11-2
D: NA
CDR3: CASSSPGDYNEQFF

V: TRBV20-1
D: NA
CDR3: CSARLDEQFF

V: TRBV7-9
D: TRBD2
CDR3: CASSAGLAGKFF

V: TRBV7-2
D: NA
CDR3: CASSLVGRGGKGETQYF

V: TRBV24-1
D: NA
CDR3: CAIGGDVSTDTQYF

V: TRBV12-3/TRBV12-4
D: NA
CDR3: CASSLAGANYGYTF

V: TRBV7-7
D: NA
CDR3: CASSPRPHGQFDNSPLHF

V: TRBV10-3
D: NA
CDR3: CAISAGKAANEQFF

V: TRBV2
D: TRBD2
CDR3: CASQKLAGHYNVLTF

V: TRBV20-1
D: TRBD2
CDR3: CSARKPSGGTSTDTQYF

V: TRBV14
D: NA
CDR3: CASSLRRQVTEQYF

V: TRBV2
D: NA
CDR3: CASSDSGGKRGYTF

V: TRBV10-3
D: NA
CDR3: CASRTDSAPYEQYF

V: TRBV29-1
D: NA
CDR3: CSVETDTEAFF